The 10 T cell receptor beta chains below were found in one sample sequenced in a study of T cell responses to AZD1222 COVID-19 vaccine. TCRdb's table, derived via immunoSEQ multiplex PCR, lists solely in-frame clones and lacks some. Among over 150,000 clones listed, over 80% were seen once. This material consisted of peripheral blood, taken on day 0 of AZD1222 vaccination. These TCRs come from an adult in good health.

The chain uses TRBV24-1 and TRBJ2-1; 7 bases agree with TRBD2. V gave up 3 bases and J gave up 0 bases; unmatched junction bases: 10. CDR1 and CDR2 (germline): KGHDR, SFDVKD. The CDR3 consists of 18 residues. The chain's CDR3 is CATSDGLAAHSSYNEQFF. The CDR3 DNA sequence: TGTGCCACCAGTGATGGCCTAGCGGCCCACAGCTCCTACAATGAGCAGTTCTTC.

The chain is built from TRBV10-3 and TRBJ1-6, with 8 bases aligning to TRBD1. The CDR3 spans 13 residues. Germline CDR1 reads ENHRY; CDR2 reads SYGVKD. V was clipped by 6 bases and J by 10 bases; unmatched bases: 5. CDR3 loop: CAIRGQDLSPLHF. CDR3 in DNA: TGTGCCATCAGGGGACAGGACTTATCACCCCTCCACTTT.

With regard to this clone: Within the sample, other DNA sequences also encode this same CDR3. V usage is TRBV5-6 and J usage is TRBJ1-2; D unclear. Trimming stripped 2 bases from V and 5 bases from J, with 7 bases between. The CDR3 has 12 residues. CDR1 is SGHDT, CDR2 YYEEEE, per germline. The CDR3 region is CASSLAGYGYTF. CDR3 DNA sequence: TGTGCCAGCAGCTTAGCAGGTTATGGCTACACCTTC.

V is TRBV5-1 and J is TRBJ2-7, with a possible D match to TRBD1 (5 bases). CDR1 is SGHRS, CDR2 YFSETQ, per germline. The length of the CDR3 is 13 residues. The V and J ends lost 4 bases and 0 bases respectively, with 8 bases between them. The CDR3 DNA reads as TGCGCCAGCAGCGAGGACAACTCCTACGAGCAGTACGTC. It codes for CASSEDNSYEQYV.

This chain joins TRBV19 and TRBJ1-5; D is perhaps TRBD1 (5 bases). Trimming took off 5 bases at V and 1 base at J, with 12 bases between the two ends. The germline gives CDR1 LNHDA, CDR2 SQIVND (reference sequence). The CDR3 extends over 15 amino acids. The CDR3 sequence is CASSARDGSNQPQHF. The CDR3 DNA reads TGTGCCAGTAGTGCCCGGGACGGGAGCAATCAGCCCCAGCATTTT.

This clone was detected only once. V is TRBV28 and J is TRBJ1-2; TRBD1 aligns across 7 bases. Germline lookup yields CDR1 MDHEN and CDR2 SYDVKM. Trimming cost V 3 bases and J 7 bases; bases outside gene matches: 8. CDR3 size: 14 residues. The CDR3 bases are TGTGCCAGCAGTTTTGACAGGGATAGTCCTGGCTACACCTTC. It translates to CASSFDRDSPGYTF.

This clone was detected only once. The gene calls are TRBV2 and TRBJ1-1; D is possibly TRBD1 (6 bases). This CDR3 spans 13 amino acids. V gave up 6 bases and J gave up 0 bases, with 8 bases separating them. Looked up from germline, CDR1 is SNHLY and CDR2 is FYNNEI. The CDR3 loop is CASRPGVNTEAFF. The CDR3 nucleotides are TGTGCCAGCAGACCAGGGGTGAACACTGAAGCTTTCTTT.

This clone showed up just a few times. The J gene is TRBJ2-1, the V gene TRBV29-1, with 7 bases identical to TRBD2. With 3 bases clipped from V and 6 bases from J, the junction kept 8 bases outside the gene matches. The CDR3 spans 14 residues. Looked up from germline, CDR1 is SQVTM and CDR2 is ANQGSEA. The CDR3 DNA reads as TGCAGCGTTGACGGCTTAGCGGGCCTCAATGAGCAGTTCTTC. Amino acid sequence: CSVDGLAGLNEQFF.

V is TRBV7-3 and J is TRBJ1-1; D gene ambiguous. This CDR3 spans 15 amino acids. The ends were cut back, 3 bases at V and 4 bases at J, with 15 bases in the middle. Per germline, CDR1 SGHTA and CDR2 FQGTGA. The CDR3 spells CASSFGSSWSTEAFF. The CDR3 nucleotides are TGTGCCAGCAGCTTCGGTAGTAGCTGGAGCACTGAAGCTTTCTTT.

The chain has TRBV19 and TRBJ2-1; the D gene is possibly TRBD2 (6 bases). V was shortened by 1 base and J by 5 bases, with 12 bases between the two germline ends. Germline-derived CDR1 and CDR2 are LNHDA and SQIVND (reference sequence). The CDR3 is made up of 15 amino acids. The CDR3 DNA reads as TGTGCCAGTAGTATAGGGCGGGGATCCCACAATGAGCAGTTCTTC. It encodes CASSIGRGSHNEQFF.